Here is one TCR beta chain with its context. No antigen is known for it. Preparation of TCR beta libraries was done by quantitative 5'-RACE with molecular barcodes. TCRdb ran MiXCR on the 5' RACE reads and lists one entry per CDR3 protein. The repertoire holds 700,000 to 1,000,000 distinct CDR3 sequences, about 10% seen once, with less than 0.65% in the top ten. This specimen comes from a study of CD8 T cells in ankylosing spondylitis. Overall study results and limits: Reported data indicate significant enrichment of disease-linked clones within matched ankylosing spondylitis synovial fluid. A TCR beta motif of fewer than 10 highly homologous variants seemed to mark ankylosing spondylitis blood. Prior work had noted some motif variants in reactive arthritis blood and synovial fluid.

The V and J ends lost 6 bases and 0 bases respectively, with 9 bases between them. CDR1 DFQATT and CDR2 SNEGSKA come from the germline V gene (reference sequence). The CDR3 sequence is 12 residues long. What was sequenced was blood, either unsorted or a sorted T cell fraction (not recorded which). V is TRBV20-1 and J is TRBJ2-7; D is possibly TRBD1 (6 bases). This receptor was taken from a male donor with ankylosing spondylitis. Here the CDR3 reads CSAVQGSYEQYF. The CDR3 nucleotides read TGCAGTGCAGTACAGGGCTCCTACGAGCAGTACTTC.